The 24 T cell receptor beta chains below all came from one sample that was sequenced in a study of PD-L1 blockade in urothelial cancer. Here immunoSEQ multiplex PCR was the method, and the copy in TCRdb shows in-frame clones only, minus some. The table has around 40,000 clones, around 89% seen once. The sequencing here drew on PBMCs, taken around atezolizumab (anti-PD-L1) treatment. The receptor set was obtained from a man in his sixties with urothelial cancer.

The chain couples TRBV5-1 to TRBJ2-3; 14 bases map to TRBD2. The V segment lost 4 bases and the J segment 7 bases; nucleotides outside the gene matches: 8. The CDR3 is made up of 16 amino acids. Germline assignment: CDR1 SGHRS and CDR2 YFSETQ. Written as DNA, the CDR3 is TGCGCCAGCAGCCCTCCGGGACTAGCGGGGGCCTATACGCAGTATTTT. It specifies CASSPPGLAGAYTQYF.

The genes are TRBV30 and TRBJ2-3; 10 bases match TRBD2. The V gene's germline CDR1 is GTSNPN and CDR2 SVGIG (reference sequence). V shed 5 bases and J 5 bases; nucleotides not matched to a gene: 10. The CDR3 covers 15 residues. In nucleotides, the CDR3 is TGTGCCTGGGGCGGGACTAGCGAAGAGGGAGATACGCAGTATTTT. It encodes CAWGGTSEEGDTQYF.

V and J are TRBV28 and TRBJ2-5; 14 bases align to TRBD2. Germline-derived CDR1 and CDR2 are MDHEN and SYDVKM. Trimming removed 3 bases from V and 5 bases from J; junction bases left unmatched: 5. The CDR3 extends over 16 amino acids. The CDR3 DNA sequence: TGTGCCAGCAGTTTTGGCAGACTAGCGGGGGGGGAGACCCAGTACTTC. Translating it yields CASSFGRLAGGETQYF.

The CDR3 region has the DNA TGTGCCAGCAGCTTAGCTAGCGGGAGCTCCTACAATGAGCAGTTCTTC. Its translation: CASSLASGSSYNEQFF. V gene TRBV7-2 combines with J gene TRBJ2-1; TRBD2 matches 9 bases. There are 16 residues in the CDR3. Losses at the gene ends were 0 bases for V and 0 bases for J; bases not matched to a gene: 0. The germline gives CDR1 SGHTA, CDR2 FQGNSA. The full variable domain, completed using reference TRBV7-2 and TRBJ2-1, is GAGVSQSPSNKVTEKGKDVELRCDPISGHTALYWYRQSLGQGLEFLIYFQGNSAPDKSGLPSDRFSAERTGGSVSTLTIQRTQQEDSAVYLCASSLASGSSYNEQFFGPGTRLTVL.

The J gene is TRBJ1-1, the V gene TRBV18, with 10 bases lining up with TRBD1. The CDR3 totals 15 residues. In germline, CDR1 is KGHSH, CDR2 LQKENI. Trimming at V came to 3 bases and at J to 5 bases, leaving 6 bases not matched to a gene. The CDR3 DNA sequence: TGTGCCAGCTCACCCCGGACAGGGGGGGGAACTGAAGCTTTCTTT. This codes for CASSPRTGGGTEAFF.

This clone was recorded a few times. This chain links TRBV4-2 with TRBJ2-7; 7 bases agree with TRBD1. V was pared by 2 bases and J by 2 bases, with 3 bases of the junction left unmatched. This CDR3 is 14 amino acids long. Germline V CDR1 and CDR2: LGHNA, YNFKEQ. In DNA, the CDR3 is TGTGCCAGCAGCCAACAGACAGGGCCCTACGAGCAGTACTTC. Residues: CASSQQTGPYEQYF.

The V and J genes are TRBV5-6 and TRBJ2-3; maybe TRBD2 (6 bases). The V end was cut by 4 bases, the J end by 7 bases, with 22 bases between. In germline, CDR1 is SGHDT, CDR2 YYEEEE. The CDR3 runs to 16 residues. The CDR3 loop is CASSQEGGWVLNTQYF. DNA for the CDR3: TGTGCCAGCAGCCAGGAAGGAGGGTGGGTACTAAATACGCAGTATTTT.

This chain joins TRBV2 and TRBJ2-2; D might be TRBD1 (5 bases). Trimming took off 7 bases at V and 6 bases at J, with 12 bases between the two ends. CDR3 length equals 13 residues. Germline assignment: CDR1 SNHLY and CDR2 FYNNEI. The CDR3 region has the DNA TGTGCCAGCACGAAGGGGCGTTCCGGGGAGCTGTTTTTT. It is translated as CASTKGRSGELFF. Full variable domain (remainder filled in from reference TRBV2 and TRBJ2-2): EPEVTQTPSHQVTQMGQEVILRCVPISNHLYFYWYRQILGQKVEFLVSFYNNEISEKSEIFDDQFSVERPDGSNFTLKIRSTKLEDSAMYFCASTKGRSGELFFGEGSRLTVL.

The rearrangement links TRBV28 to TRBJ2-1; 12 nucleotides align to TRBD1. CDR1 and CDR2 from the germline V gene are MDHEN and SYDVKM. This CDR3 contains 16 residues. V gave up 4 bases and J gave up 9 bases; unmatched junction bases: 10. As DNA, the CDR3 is TGTGCCAGCAGTTCTGTCGGGGACAGGGGGCGAAGTGAGCAGTTCTTC. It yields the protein CASSSVGDRGRSEQFF. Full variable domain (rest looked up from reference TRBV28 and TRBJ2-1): DVKVTQSSRYLVKRTGEKVFLECVQDMDHENMFWYRQDPGLGLRLIYFSYDVKMKEKGDIPEGYSVSREKKERFSLILESASTNQTSMYLCASSSVGDRGRSEQFFGPGTRLTVL.

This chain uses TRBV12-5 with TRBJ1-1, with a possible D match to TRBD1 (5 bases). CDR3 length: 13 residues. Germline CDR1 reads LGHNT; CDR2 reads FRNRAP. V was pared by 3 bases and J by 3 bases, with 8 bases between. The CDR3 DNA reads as TGTGCTAGTGGTTTAGGGGTATACACTGAAGCTTTCTTT. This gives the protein CASGLGVYTEAFF.

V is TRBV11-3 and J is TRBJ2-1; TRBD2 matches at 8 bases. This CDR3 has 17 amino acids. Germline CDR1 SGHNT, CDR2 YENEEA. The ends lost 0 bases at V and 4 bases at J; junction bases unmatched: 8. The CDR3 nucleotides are TGTGCCAGCAGCTTAGATATAGGACTAGCAGATTACAATGAGCAGTTCTTC. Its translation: CASSLDIGLADYNEQFF.

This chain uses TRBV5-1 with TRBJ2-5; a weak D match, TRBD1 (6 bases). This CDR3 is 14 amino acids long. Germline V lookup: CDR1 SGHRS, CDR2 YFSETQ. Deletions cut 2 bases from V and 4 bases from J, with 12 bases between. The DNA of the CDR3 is TGCGCCAGCAGCTTTAACAGGGATCGAGAGACCCAGTACTTC. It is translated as CASSFNRDRETQYF.

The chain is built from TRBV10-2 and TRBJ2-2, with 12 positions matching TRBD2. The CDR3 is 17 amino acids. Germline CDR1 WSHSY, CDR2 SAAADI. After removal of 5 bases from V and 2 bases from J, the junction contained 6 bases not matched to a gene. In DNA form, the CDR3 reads TGCGCCAGCAGTCCTACACTAGCGGGAGGTAACACCGGGGAGCTGTTTTTT. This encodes CASSPTLAGGNTGELFF.

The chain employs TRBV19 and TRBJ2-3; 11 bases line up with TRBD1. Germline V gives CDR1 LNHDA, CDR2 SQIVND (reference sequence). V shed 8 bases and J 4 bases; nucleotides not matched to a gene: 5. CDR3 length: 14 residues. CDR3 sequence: CASRTGGIADTQYF. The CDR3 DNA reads TGTGCCAGTCGGACAGGGGGCATCGCAGATACGCAGTATTTT. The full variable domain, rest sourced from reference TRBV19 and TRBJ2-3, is DGGITQSPKYLFRKEGQNVTLSCEQNLNHDAMYWYRQDPGQGLRLIYYSQIVNDFQKGDIAEGYSVSREKKESFPLTVTSAQKNPTAFYLCASRTGGIADTQYFGPGTRLTVL.

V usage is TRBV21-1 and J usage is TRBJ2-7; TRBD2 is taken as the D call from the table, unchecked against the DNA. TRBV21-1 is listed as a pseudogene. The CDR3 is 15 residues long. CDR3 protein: CASNQSGTSWDEQYF. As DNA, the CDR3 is TGTGCCAGCAACCAAAGCGGGACCTCATGGGACGAGCAGTACTTC.

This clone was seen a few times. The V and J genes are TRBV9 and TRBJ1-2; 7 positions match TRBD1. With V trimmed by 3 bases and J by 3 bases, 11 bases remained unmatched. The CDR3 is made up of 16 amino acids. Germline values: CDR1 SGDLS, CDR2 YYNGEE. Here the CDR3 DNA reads TGTGCCAGCAGCGCGGACCCCGGAGGGGGCTACTATGGCTACACCTTC. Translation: CASSADPGGGYYGYTF.

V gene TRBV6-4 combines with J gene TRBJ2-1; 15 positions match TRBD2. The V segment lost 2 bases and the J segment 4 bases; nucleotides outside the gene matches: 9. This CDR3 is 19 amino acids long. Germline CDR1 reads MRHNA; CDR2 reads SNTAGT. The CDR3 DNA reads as TGTGCCAGCAGTGACGCAAATGGACTAGCGGGGGGGCGGTACAATGAGCAGTTCTTC. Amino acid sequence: CASSDANGLAGGRYNEQFF.

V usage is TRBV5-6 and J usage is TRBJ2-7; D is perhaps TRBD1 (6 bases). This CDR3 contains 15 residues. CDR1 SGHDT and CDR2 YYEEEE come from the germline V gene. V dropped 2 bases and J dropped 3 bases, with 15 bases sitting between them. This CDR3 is CASSFSGTQLYEQYF. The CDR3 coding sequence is TGTGCCAGCAGCTTTTCTGGGACACAACTCTACGAGCAGTACTTC.

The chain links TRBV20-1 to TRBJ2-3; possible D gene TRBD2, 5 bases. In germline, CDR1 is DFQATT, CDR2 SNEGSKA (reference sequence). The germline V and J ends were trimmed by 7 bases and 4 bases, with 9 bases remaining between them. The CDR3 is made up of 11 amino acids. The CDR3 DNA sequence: TGCAGTGTCGGACTCTCAGATACGCAGTATTTT. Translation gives CSVGLSDTQYF.

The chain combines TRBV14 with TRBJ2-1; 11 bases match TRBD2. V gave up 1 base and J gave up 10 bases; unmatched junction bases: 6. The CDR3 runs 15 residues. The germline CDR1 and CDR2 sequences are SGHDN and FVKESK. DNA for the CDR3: TGTGCCAGCAGCCAAGTAGCGGGGGGGCCCGGAGAGCAGTTCTTC. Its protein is CASSQVAGGPGEQFF.

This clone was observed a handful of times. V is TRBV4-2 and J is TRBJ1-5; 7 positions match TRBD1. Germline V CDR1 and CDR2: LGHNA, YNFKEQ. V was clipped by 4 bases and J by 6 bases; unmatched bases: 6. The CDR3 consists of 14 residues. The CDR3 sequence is CASSLQGDGQPQHF. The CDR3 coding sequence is TGTGCCAGCAGCCTCCAGGGGGACGGTCAGCCCCAGCATTTT.

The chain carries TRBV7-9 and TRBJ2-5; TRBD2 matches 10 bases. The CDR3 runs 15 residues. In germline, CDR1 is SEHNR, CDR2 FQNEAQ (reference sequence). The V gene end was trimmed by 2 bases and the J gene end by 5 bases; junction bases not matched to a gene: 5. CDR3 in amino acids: CASSLLAGDGETQYF. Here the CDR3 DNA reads TGTGCCAGCAGCTTACTAGCGGGGGATGGGGAGACCCAGTACTTC.

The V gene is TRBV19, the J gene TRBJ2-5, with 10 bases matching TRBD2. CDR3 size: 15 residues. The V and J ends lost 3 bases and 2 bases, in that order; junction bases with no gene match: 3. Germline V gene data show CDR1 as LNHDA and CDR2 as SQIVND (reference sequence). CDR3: CASSINSGGQETQYF. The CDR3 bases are TGTGCCAGTAGTATTAATAGCGGGGGGCAAGAGACCCAGTACTTC.

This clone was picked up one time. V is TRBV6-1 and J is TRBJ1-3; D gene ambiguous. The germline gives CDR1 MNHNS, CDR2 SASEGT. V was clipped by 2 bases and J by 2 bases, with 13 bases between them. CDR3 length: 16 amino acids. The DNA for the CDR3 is TGTGCCAGCAGTGAATCGGTTTATAAGCCTGGAAACACCATATATTTT. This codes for CASSESVYKPGNTIYF.